The rows below give T cell receptor beta chains drawn from one sample of a study of OX40 agonist ivuxolimab in advanced cancers. Assay used: immunoSEQ multiplex PCR; TCRdb lists only in-frame clones, some missing. Found here are 48,000 or so clones, 90% to 95% of them singletons; the top ten hold 12%. The specimen comprised CD4+ or CD8+ T cells sorted from blood, sampled in a trial of the OX40 agonist ivuxolimab. The receptors were gathered from an adult with an advanced solid tumor such as melanoma, head and neck, liver or kidney cancer. The CDR3 runs from the conserved cysteine through the conserved F or W. Each record gives: V gene, D gene, J gene, clone size, CDR3 protein, CDR3 DNA. D genes are given only for firm matches. Size values are once, few and many counts, or a class for expanded clones, and some rows have none.

v_call: TRBV29-1; d_call: .; j_call: TRBJ1-5; clone_size: .; cdr3_aa: CSVGDTVINQPQHF; cdr3_nt: TGCAGCGTTGGGGATACAGTAATCAATCAGCCCCAGCATTTT
v_call: TRBV9; d_call: .; j_call: TRBJ1-1; clone_size: .; cdr3_aa: CASSTNPSLTWGTEAFF; cdr3_nt: TGTGCCAGCAGCACCAACCCCTCCCTTACTTGGGGGACTGAAGCTTTCTTT
v_call: TRBV2; d_call: TRBD1; j_call: TRBJ2-5; clone_size: .; cdr3_aa: CASSEFRGQYQETQYF; cdr3_nt: TGTGCCAGCAGTGAATTCCGGGGACAGTACCAAGAGACCCAGTACTTC
v_call: TRBV11-2; d_call: TRBD2; j_call: TRBJ2-7; clone_size: .; cdr3_aa: CASSLAGTSALSPYEQYF; cdr3_nt: TGTGCCAGCAGCTTAGCGGGGACTAGCGCCCTCTCACCCTACGAGCAGTACTTC
v_call: TRBV30; d_call: TRBD2; j_call: TRBJ2-6; clone_size: .; cdr3_aa: CACSGRGSGANVLTF; cdr3_nt: TGTGCCTGTAGCGGGAGAGGCTCTGGGGCCAACGTCCTGACTTTC
v_call: TRBV6-1; d_call: TRBD1; j_call: TRBJ2-7; clone_size: .; cdr3_aa: CASFSSLGQGYEQYF; cdr3_nt: TGTGCCAGCTTCTCGAGTCTGGGACAGGGCTACGAGCAGTACTTC
v_call: TRBV5-8; d_call: TRBD2; j_call: TRBJ2-7; clone_size: once; cdr3_aa: CASSSLGVAGGPYEQYF; cdr3_nt: TGTGCCAGCAGCTCCCTCGGAGTAGCGGGGGGGCCCTACGAGCAGTACTTC
v_call: TRBV19; d_call: TRBD1; j_call: TRBJ2-7; clone_size: once; cdr3_aa: CASSQGAAYEQYF; cdr3_nt: TGTGCCAGTAGTCAGGGGGCCGCCTACGAGCAGTACTTC
v_call: TRBV27; d_call: .; j_call: TRBJ1-1; clone_size: .; cdr3_aa: CASSFRPDRTEVAFF; cdr3_nt: TGTGCCAGCAGCTTTAGGCCTGACCGGACGGAGGTGGCTTTCTTT
v_call: TRBV9; d_call: .; j_call: TRBJ1-1; clone_size: .; cdr3_aa: CASSAGGNTEAFF; cdr3_nt: TGTGCCAGCAGCGCCGGGGGTAACACTGAAGCTTTCTTT
v_call: TRBV7-6; d_call: TRBD2; j_call: TRBJ2-3; clone_size: .; cdr3_aa: CASSGTSGFTDTQYF; cdr3_nt: TGTGCCAGCAGCGGGACTAGCGGCTTCACAGATACGCAGTATTTT
v_call: TRBV2; d_call: .; j_call: TRBJ2-7; clone_size: .; cdr3_aa: CASSDPSRVGEQYF; cdr3_nt: TGTGCCAGCAGTGATCCGTCGAGGGTGGGGGAGCAGTACTTC
v_call: TRBV5-1; d_call: TRBD2; j_call: TRBJ2-1; clone_size: .; cdr3_aa: CASSLAGTSGSSEQFF; cdr3_nt: TGCGCCAGCAGCTTGGCGGGGACTAGCGGGAGTTCTGAGCAGTTCTTC
v_call: TRBV27; d_call: TRBD2; j_call: TRBJ2-1; clone_size: .; cdr3_aa: CASSSGLAGGPEQFF; cdr3_nt: TGTGCCAGCAGCTCGGGACTAGCGGGAGGTCCTGAGCAGTTCTTC
v_call: TRBV4-3; d_call: .; j_call: TRBJ1-2; clone_size: .; cdr3_aa: CASSQRLGGPTNYGYTF; cdr3_nt: TGCGCCAGCAGCCAGAGGCTCGGGGGACCAACCAACTATGGCTACACCTTC
v_call: TRBV18; d_call: TRBD2; j_call: TRBJ2-7; clone_size: .; cdr3_aa: CASSPPLAGAYEQYF; cdr3_nt: TGTGCCAGCTCACCACCATTAGCGGGAGCCTACGAGCAGTACTTC
v_call: TRBV19; d_call: .; j_call: TRBJ2-7; clone_size: .; cdr3_aa: CASSDRDAAYEQYF; cdr3_nt: TGTGCCAGTAGTGACCGGGACGCTGCCTACGAGCAGTACTTC
v_call: TRBV4-1; d_call: .; j_call: TRBJ1-1; clone_size: .; cdr3_aa: CASSQLGDMNTEAFF; cdr3_nt: TGCGCCAGCAGCCAGTTGGGGGACATGAACACTGAAGCTTTCTTT
v_call: TRBV2; d_call: .; j_call: TRBJ2-2; clone_size: .; cdr3_aa: CASSLGGPNTGELFF; cdr3_nt: TGTGCCAGCAGCCTCGGGGGGCCGAACACCGGGGAGCTGTTTTTT
v_call: TRBV7-6; d_call: TRBD2; j_call: TRBJ2-7; clone_size: .; cdr3_aa: CASSLGLAGVNEQYF; cdr3_nt: TGTGCCAGCAGCTTAGGACTAGCGGGAGTCAACGAGCAGTACTTC
v_call: TRBV5-4; d_call: .; j_call: TRBJ2-3; clone_size: .; cdr3_aa: CASSLGVHGSTDTQYF; cdr3_nt: TGTGCCAGCAGCTTGGGGGTGCATGGTAGCACAGATACGCAGTATTTT
v_call: TRBV6-5; d_call: .; j_call: TRBJ1-1; clone_size: .; cdr3_aa: CASGHPSGHSEAFF; cdr3_nt: TGTGCCAGCGGGCATCCTTCAGGGCATTCGGAAGCTTTCTTT
v_call: TRBV5-4; d_call: .; j_call: TRBJ2-3; clone_size: .; cdr3_aa: CASSGIQGLLGTDTQYF; cdr3_nt: TGTGCCAGCAGCGGAATCCAGGGGTTGCTTGGCACAGATACGCAGTATTTT
v_call: TRBV11-2; d_call: TRBD2; j_call: TRBJ2-2; clone_size: .; cdr3_aa: CASSFEGAGEGGELFF; cdr3_nt: TGTGCCAGCAGCTTCGAGGGAGCGGGAGAGGGCGGGGAGCTGTTTTTT
v_call: TRBV7-9; d_call: TRBD2; j_call: TRBJ2-2; clone_size: .; cdr3_aa: CASSSPRGAGELFF; cdr3_nt: TGTGCCAGCAGCTCTCCCCGGGGGGCCGGGGAGCTGTTTTTT
v_call: TRBV27; d_call: .; j_call: TRBJ2-1; clone_size: .; cdr3_aa: CASSPQAPWNEQFF; cdr3_nt: TGTGCCAGCAGTCCCCAGGCCCCTTGGAATGAGCAGTTCTTC
v_call: TRBV29-1; d_call: .; j_call: TRBJ2-3; clone_size: .; cdr3_aa: CSVEPGASATQYF; cdr3_nt: TGCAGCGTTGAACCGGGAGCCTCAGCTACGCAGTATTTT
v_call: TRBV6-5; d_call: .; j_call: TRBJ2-7; clone_size: .; cdr3_aa: CASSYPGSSYEQYF; cdr3_nt: TGTGCCAGCAGTTACCCCGGGAGCTCCTACGAGCAGTACTTC
v_call: TRBV28; d_call: TRBD1; j_call: TRBJ1-2; clone_size: .; cdr3_aa: CATTGTGALLGHGYTF; cdr3_nt: TGTGCCACAACCGGGACAGGGGCCCTGTTGGGCCATGGCTACACCTTC
v_call: TRBV28; d_call: TRBD2; j_call: TRBJ2-7; clone_size: once; cdr3_aa: CASSLGTSANYEQYF; cdr3_nt: TGTGCCAGCAGCCTTGGGACTAGCGCGAACTACGAGCAGTACTTC
v_call: TRBV25-1; d_call: .; j_call: TRBJ2-7; clone_size: .; cdr3_aa: CASSGSAYEQYF; cdr3_nt: TGTGCCAGCAGTGGTAGCGCCTACGAGCAGTACTTC
v_call: TRBV6-6; d_call: .; j_call: TRBJ2-1; clone_size: few; cdr3_aa: CASSYRDIPNEQFF; cdr3_nt: TGTGCCAGCAGTTATCGGGACATCCCCAATGAGCAGTTCTTC
v_call: TRBV7-6; d_call: .; j_call: TRBJ2-1; clone_size: .; cdr3_aa: CASSLGTIYNEQFF; cdr3_nt: TGTGCCAGCAGCTTAGGGACTATCTACAATGAGCAGTTCTTC
v_call: TRBV20-1; d_call: .; j_call: TRBJ1-2; clone_size: .; cdr3_aa: CSASSDYGYTF; cdr3_nt: TGCAGTGCTAGCTCTGACTATGGCTACACCTTC